These T cell receptor beta chains were read from a single sample in a study of technical replicates of blood from a few donors. Only in-frame clones appear in the TCRdb table, and some are missing; sequencing was by immunoSEQ multiplex PCR. The profile shows about 87,000 clones, around 95% of them singletons. Sequencing input: T cells isolated from PBMCs. The receptors shown here come from a human donor in good health. Both conserved end residues are part of each CDR3. The order of the fields is D gene, J gene, V gene, clone size, CDR3 DNA, CDR3 protein. The D gene is left open where the match is weak. Clone size is stated in some rows and not others, as once, few, many or a class when expanded.

d_gene: NA
j_gene: TRBJ1-2
v_gene: TRBV19
abundance: NA
CDR3nt: TGTGCCAGTAGTATGAGAAGTATCTTTAATATCGGCTATGGCTACACCTTC
CDR3aa: CASSMRSIFNIGYGYTF

d_gene: TRBD1
j_gene: TRBJ1-1
v_gene: TRBV5-1
abundance: NA
CDR3nt: TGCGCCAGCAGCTTGACAGGGGGCATCACTGAAGCTTTCTTT
CDR3aa: CASSLTGGITEAFF

d_gene: TRBD2
j_gene: TRBJ2-5
v_gene: TRBV7-9
abundance: NA
CDR3nt: TGTGCCAGCAGCCCTAGCGGGAGGTCCTTAACGGGAAGCCAAGAGACCCAGTACTTC
CDR3aa: CASSPSGRSLTGSQETQYF

d_gene: TRBD2
j_gene: TRBJ2-1
v_gene: TRBV5-1
abundance: NA
CDR3nt: TGCGCCAGCAGTCCTATAGCGGGAGGATCCCACAATGAGCAGTTCTTC
CDR3aa: CASSPIAGGSHNEQFF

d_gene: TRBD1
j_gene: TRBJ1-1
v_gene: TRBV6-5
abundance: NA
CDR3nt: TGTGCCAGCAAAGACACAGGGGGTCGGCCTGAAGCTTTCTTT
CDR3aa: CASKDTGGRPEAFF

d_gene: NA
j_gene: TRBJ1-2
v_gene: TRBV27
abundance: NA
CDR3nt: TGTGCCAGCAGTTTATCCCGGAGGGGAGGGAAGCGGGGCTACACCTTC
CDR3aa: CASSLSRRGGKRGYTF

d_gene: TRBD2
j_gene: TRBJ2-5
v_gene: TRBV29-1
abundance: NA
CDR3nt: TGCAGCGTTGAAGATGAGGAGCGGGGGATAGGGGAGACCCAGTACTTC
CDR3aa: CSVEDEERGIGETQYF

d_gene: TRBD2
j_gene: TRBJ2-3
v_gene: TRBV29-1
abundance: NA
CDR3nt: TGCAGCGTTGAAAAAGCGGGAGGGCAGGCGCAGTATTTT
CDR3aa: CSVEKAGGQAQYF

d_gene: NA
j_gene: TRBJ1-3
v_gene: TRBV29-1
abundance: NA
CDR3nt: TGCAGCGTTTCCAGGGATACAGGAAACACCATATATTTT
CDR3aa: CSVSRDTGNTIYF

d_gene: NA
j_gene: TRBJ1-1
v_gene: TRBV30
abundance: NA
CDR3nt: TGTGCCTGGAGTAAAGGGGGCACTGAAGCTTTCTTT
CDR3aa: CAWSKGGTEAFF

d_gene: TRBD1
j_gene: TRBJ1-5
v_gene: TRBV4-2
abundance: NA
CDR3nt: TGTGCCAGCAGCCAAGAAGGGACAGGGGAGCAGCCCCAGCATTTT
CDR3aa: CASSQEGTGEQPQHF

d_gene: NA
j_gene: TRBJ1-5
v_gene: TRBV19
abundance: NA
CDR3nt: TGTGCCAGTAGTATCGACGGGAATCAGCCCCAGCATTTT
CDR3aa: CASSIDGNQPQHF

d_gene: NA
j_gene: TRBJ2-3
v_gene: TRBV6-5
abundance: NA
CDR3nt: TGTGCCACCAATCGGAGGGGAGATACGCAGTATTTT
CDR3aa: CATNRRGDTQYF

d_gene: TRBD2
j_gene: TRBJ2-5
v_gene: TRBV2
abundance: NA
CDR3nt: TGTGCCAGCAGTGGATGGACTAGCGGGAAAGAGACCCAGTACTTC
CDR3aa: CASSGWTSGKETQYF

d_gene: NA
j_gene: TRBJ2-1
v_gene: TRBV7-3
abundance: NA
CDR3nt: TGTGCCAGCAGCTTGAGCTTCGGGAATGAGCAGTTCTTC
CDR3aa: CASSLSFGNEQFF

d_gene: NA
j_gene: TRBJ1-2
v_gene: TRBV6-6
abundance: NA
CDR3nt: TGTGCCAGCAGTTACAACAGGAACTATGGCTACACCTTC
CDR3aa: CASSYNRNYGYTF

d_gene: NA
j_gene: TRBJ2-1
v_gene: TRBV27
abundance: NA
CDR3nt: TGTGCCAGCCAGGTGTCTAGCCTGCACAATGAGCAGTTCTTC
CDR3aa: CASQVSSLHNEQFF

d_gene: NA
j_gene: TRBJ1-2
v_gene: TRBV4-2
abundance: NA
CDR3nt: TGTGCCAGCAGCAAAGAACTACCCCCATTCTATGGCTACACCTTC
CDR3aa: CASSKELPPFYGYTF

d_gene: TRBD1
j_gene: TRBJ2-3
v_gene: TRBV28
abundance: few
CDR3nt: TGTGCCATATCGACAGGGTCTTACACAGATACGCAGTATTTT
CDR3aa: CAISTGSYTDTQYF

d_gene: NA
j_gene: TRBJ2-7
v_gene: TRBV18
abundance: NA
CDR3nt: TGTGCCAGCTCACCAACCTCGGGAAACCTCTACGAGCAGTACTTC
CDR3aa: CASSPTSGNLYEQYF

d_gene: NA
j_gene: TRBJ2-7
v_gene: TRBV19
abundance: NA
CDR3nt: TGTGCCAGTAACCCAGCAGGGCGTCTCCACGAGCAGTACTTC
CDR3aa: CASNPAGRLHEQYF

d_gene: TRBD2
j_gene: TRBJ2-3
v_gene: TRBV5-1
abundance: NA
CDR3nt: TGCGCCAGCAGCTCCGGACTAGCGGGAGAAGCAGATACGCAGTATTTT
CDR3aa: CASSSGLAGEADTQYF

d_gene: NA
j_gene: TRBJ2-7
v_gene: TRBV5-1
abundance: NA
CDR3nt: TGCGCCAGCAGCTTAACGCAGGGCCCCTACGAGCAGTACTTC
CDR3aa: CASSLTQGPYEQYF

d_gene: NA
j_gene: TRBJ1-2
v_gene: TRBV14
abundance: NA
CDR3nt: TGTGCCAGCAGCCAGTCCGGAGGAAATGGCTACACCTTC
CDR3aa: CASSQSGGNGYTF

d_gene: TRBD2
j_gene: TRBJ2-1
v_gene: TRBV18
abundance: NA
CDR3nt: TGTGCCAGCTCCGCTAGCGGGAGGGACAATGAGCAGTTCTTC
CDR3aa: CASSASGRDNEQFF

d_gene: NA
j_gene: TRBJ2-2
v_gene: TRBV10-1
abundance: NA
CDR3nt: TGCGCCAGCAGTGATAGAGGGGAGCTGTTTTTT
CDR3aa: CASSDRGELFF

d_gene: NA
j_gene: TRBJ1-5
v_gene: TRBV10-3
abundance: NA
CDR3nt: TGTGCCATCAGTGAGTCTGGCTATCAGCCCCAGCATTTT
CDR3aa: CAISESGYQPQHF

d_gene: TRBD2
j_gene: TRBJ2-1
v_gene: TRBV9
abundance: NA
CDR3nt: TGTGCCAGCGGGCTAGCGGGAGGAAGTGAGGAGCAGTTCTTC
CDR3aa: CASGLAGGSEEQFF

d_gene: TRBD2
j_gene: TRBJ2-7
v_gene: TRBV6-1
abundance: NA
CDR3nt: TGTGCCAGCAGTTGGACTAGCGGGACCTACGAGCAGTACTTC
CDR3aa: CASSWTSGTYEQYF

d_gene: NA
j_gene: TRBJ2-1
v_gene: TRBV14
abundance: NA
CDR3nt: TGTGCCAGCAGCCAAGAGGCAGGAGAGCAGTTCTTC
CDR3aa: CASSQEAGEQFF

d_gene: TRBD1
j_gene: TRBJ1-4
v_gene: TRBV27
abundance: NA
CDR3nt: TGTGCCAGTCAACCGACAGGGGCTAATGAAAAACTGTTTTTT
CDR3aa: CASQPTGANEKLFF

d_gene: TRBD2
j_gene: TRBJ2-5
v_gene: TRBV7-6
abundance: NA
CDR3nt: TGCGCCAGCAGCTGGGGACTAGCGGGAGAAAAGGAGACCCAGTACTTC
CDR3aa: CASSWGLAGEKETQYF

d_gene: TRBD1
j_gene: TRBJ2-1
v_gene: TRBV4-2
abundance: NA
CDR3nt: TGTGCCAGCAGCCAAGTAGGACAGGGGGCCTACAATGAGCAGTTCTTC
CDR3aa: CASSQVGQGAYNEQFF

d_gene: NA
j_gene: TRBJ1-1
v_gene: TRBV11-3
abundance: NA
CDR3nt: TGTGCCAGCAGCTTAACAGGGACGTCGACTGAAGCTTTCTTT
CDR3aa: CASSLTGTSTEAFF

d_gene: NA
j_gene: TRBJ1-5
v_gene: TRBV5-5
abundance: few
CDR3nt: TGTGCCAGCAGCTTGGGGACAGTTAGCAATCAGCCCCAGCATTTT
CDR3aa: CASSLGTVSNQPQHF

d_gene: NA
j_gene: TRBJ1-2
v_gene: TRBV9
abundance: once
CDR3nt: TGTGCCAGCAGCGTAGCTGGGGAGGGCAGACGAGATGGCTACACCTTC
CDR3aa: CASSVAGEGRRDGYTF

d_gene: NA
j_gene: TRBJ1-2
v_gene: TRBV30
abundance: NA
CDR3nt: TGTGCCTCCAAAGGGGTGGACCTGGGCTACACCTTC
CDR3aa: CASKGVDLGYTF

d_gene: TRBD1
j_gene: TRBJ2-7
v_gene: TRBV19
abundance: NA
CDR3nt: TGTGCCAGCAGTGGACAGGTGAGCTCCTACGAGCAGTACTTC
CDR3aa: CASSGQVSSYEQYF

d_gene: NA
j_gene: TRBJ2-1
v_gene: TRBV13
abundance: NA
CDR3nt: TGTGCCAGCAGCCCGTCCGATGAGCAGTTCTTC
CDR3aa: CASSPSDEQFF

d_gene: NA
j_gene: TRBJ2-3
v_gene: TRBV7-2
abundance: NA
CDR3nt: TGTGCCAGCAGCTTGGTGGCAGGGGATACGCAGTATTTT
CDR3aa: CASSLVAGDTQYF

d_gene: NA
j_gene: TRBJ1-1
v_gene: TRBV9
abundance: NA
CDR3nt: TGTGCCAGCAGCGGGCTCTGGAACACTGAAGCTTTCTTT
CDR3aa: CASSGLWNTEAFF

d_gene: TRBD2
j_gene: TRBJ2-7
v_gene: TRBV9
abundance: NA
CDR3nt: TGTGCCAGCAGCGTAGGACTAGCGGAGGCCTACGAGCAGTACTTC
CDR3aa: CASSVGLAEAYEQYF

d_gene: NA
j_gene: TRBJ1-1
v_gene: TRBV11-2
abundance: NA
CDR3nt: TGTGCCAGCAGCCAAACGAGACTGAGCACTGAAGCTTTCTTT
CDR3aa: CASSQTRLSTEAFF

d_gene: NA
j_gene: TRBJ1-3
v_gene: TRBV13
abundance: NA
CDR3nt: TGTGCCAGCAGCTCTGGACAGCGCGGAAACACCATATATTTT
CDR3aa: CASSSGQRGNTIYF

d_gene: NA
j_gene: TRBJ1-2
v_gene: TRBV7-3
abundance: NA
CDR3nt: TGTGCCAGCAGCTTAGGCCCTACGGACAGCGGACTCTATGGCTACACCTTC
CDR3aa: CASSLGPTDSGLYGYTF

d_gene: NA
j_gene: TRBJ2-1
v_gene: TRBV4-1
abundance: NA
CDR3nt: TGCGCCAGCAGCCAAGACCATGGGCCTTACAATGAGCAGTTCTTC
CDR3aa: CASSQDHGPYNEQFF

d_gene: NA
j_gene: TRBJ1-1
v_gene: TRBV9
abundance: NA
CDR3nt: TGTGCCAGCAGCGTCGGGGGTGCCACTGAAGCTTTCTTT
CDR3aa: CASSVGGATEAFF

d_gene: NA
j_gene: TRBJ2-1
v_gene: TRBV4-1
abundance: NA
CDR3nt: TGCGCCAGCAGCCAAGGGTCTAGTGGAGGTCAAGGTGAGCAGTTCTTC
CDR3aa: CASSQGSSGGQGEQFF

d_gene: TRBD1
j_gene: TRBJ1-4
v_gene: TRBV5-1
abundance: NA
CDR3nt: TGCGCCAGCAGCCACCGACAGGGGAATGAAAAACTGTTTTTT
CDR3aa: CASSHRQGNEKLFF

d_gene: TRBD1
j_gene: TRBJ2-1
v_gene: TRBV7-2
abundance: once
CDR3nt: TGTGCCAGCGGGACAGGGAGTATCAGTGAGCAGTTCTTC
CDR3aa: CASGTGSISEQFF

d_gene: TRBD1
j_gene: TRBJ1-2
v_gene: TRBV7-9
abundance: NA
CDR3nt: TGTGCCAGCGGACAGGGGTTCTATGGCTACACCTTC
CDR3aa: CASGQGFYGYTF